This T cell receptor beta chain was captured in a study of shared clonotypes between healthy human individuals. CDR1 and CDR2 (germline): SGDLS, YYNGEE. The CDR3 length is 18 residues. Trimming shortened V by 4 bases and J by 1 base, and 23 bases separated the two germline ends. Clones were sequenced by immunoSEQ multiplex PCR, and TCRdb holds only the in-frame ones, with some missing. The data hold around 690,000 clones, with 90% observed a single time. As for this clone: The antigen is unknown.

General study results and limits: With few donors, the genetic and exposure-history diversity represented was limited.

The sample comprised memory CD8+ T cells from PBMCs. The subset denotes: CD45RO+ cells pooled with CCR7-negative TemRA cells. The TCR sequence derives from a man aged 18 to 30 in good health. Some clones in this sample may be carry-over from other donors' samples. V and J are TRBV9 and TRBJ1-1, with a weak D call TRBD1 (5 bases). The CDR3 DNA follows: TGTGCCAGCAGCCCTAGAGGACAAGGCAAGGGAAAGAACACTGAAGCTTTCTTT. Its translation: CASSPRGQGKGKNTEAFF. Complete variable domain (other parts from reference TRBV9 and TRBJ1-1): DSGVTQTPKHLITATGQRVTLRCSPRSGDLSVYWYQQSLDQGLQFLIQYYNGEERAKGNILERFSAQQFPDLHSELNLSSLELGDSALYFCASSPRGQGKGKNTEAFFGQGTRLTVV.